These T cell receptor beta chains were read from a single sample in a study of T-cell reconstitution after alpha-beta-depleted transplantation in children. TCRdb redid the calling of the PCR reads with MiXCR, one entry per CDR3 protein. This table holds approximately 230,000 distinct CDR3 sequences, 24% found once. The input for sequencing was PBMCs, mostly from graft donor cells, taken 360 days after TCRalphabeta/CD19-depleted stem cell transplant. Receptors were obtained from a female patient aged 2 to 10 who had a stem cell transplant for congenital amegakaryocytic thrombocytopenia, so the T cells may come from the graft donor. The CDR3 runs from the conserved cysteine through the conserved F or W. The D gene is left open where the match is weak. The size of a clone is reported for some rows only, either as once, few or many, or as a class for expanded clones.

>.|TRBV7-9|.|TRBJ2-7
TGTGCCAGCAGCTTAGCTCCGGGCGGACTCCCCTACGAGCAGTACTTC
CASSLAPGGLPYEQYF
>many|TRBV5-1|TRBD1|TRBJ2-5
TGCGCCAGCAGCTTTCTCGACAGGGAAGAGACCCAGTACTTC
CASSFLDREETQYF
>once|TRBV20-1|.|TRBJ1-5
TGCAGTGCTGATGAGACAGGCCCTAGCAATCAGCCCCAGCATTTT
CSADETGPSNQPQHF
>many|TRBV29-1|.|TRBJ1-1
TGCAGCGTTGCTCGAGGCTACAGGGTTGATGCTTTCTTT
CSVARGYRVDAFF
>.|TRBV6-1|.|TRBJ2-1
TGTGCCAGCAGTGATTCAGGGACCACGGGTTCCAATGAGCAGTTCTTC
CASSDSGTTGSNEQFF
>.|TRBV4-1|TRBD1|TRBJ2-7
TGCGCCAGCAGCCAAGCACAGGGGACCAACGAGCAGTACTTC
CASSQAQGTNEQYF
>.|TRBV2|TRBD1|TRBJ1-5
TGTGCCAGCAGCGACACCTCTGACAGGGTGAACCAGCCCCAGCATTTT
CASSDTSDRVNQPQHF
>.|TRBV5-1|.|TRBJ2-3
TGCGCCAGCAGCTTGGCAGGGATAGGTCCAGATACGCAGTATTTT
CASSLAGIGPDTQYF
>many|TRBV6-5|.|TRBJ2-1
TGTGCCAGCAGTTACGGTTCACGGATCAATGAGCAGTTCTTC
CASSYGSRINEQFF
>.|TRBV12-3/TRBV12-4|TRBD1|TRBJ2-7
TGTGCCACGGGACAGGTGCGCTACGAGCAGTACTTC
CATGQVRYEQYF
>many|TRBV5-1|TRBD1|TRBJ2-7
TGCGCCAGCAGCGAGGACAGGAACTACGAGCAGTACTTC
CASSEDRNYEQYF
>.|TRBV5-6|.|TRBJ2-7
TGTGCCAGCAGCTTGGACAGGGTTGAGCAGTACTTC
CASSLDRVEQYF
>.|TRBV15|.|TRBJ2-7
TGTGCCACCAGTCTAACCTCTCTAGCACCCTTCGGGGAGCAGTACTTC
CATSLTSLAPFGEQYF
>.|TRBV28|TRBD2|TRBJ2-1
TGTGCCAGCAGTTTGCTGACTAGCGGTTACAATGAGCAGTTCTTC
CASSLLTSGYNEQFF
>.|TRBV10-3|TRBD1|TRBJ1-1
TGTGCCATGAGTTCGGGACAGGGGGGGACTGAAGCTTTCTTT
CAMSSGQGGTEAFF
>few|TRBV12-3/TRBV12-4|TRBD1|TRBJ1-3
TGTGCCAGCAGTTTATTTAGGGGGCATGGAAACACCATATATTTT
CASSLFRGHGNTIYF
>many|TRBV29-1|.|TRBJ1-1
TGCAGCGTTGACAGGAACCAGGCTTTCTTT
CSVDRNQAFF
>few|TRBV7-3|TRBD2|TRBJ2-1
TGTGCCAGCAGCTTAATGTCTAGCGGGAGGAATGAGCAGTTCTTC
CASSLMSSGRNEQFF
>few|TRBV20-1|.|TRBJ1-1
TGCAGTGCTAGAGATGCCGGGACGAACACTGAAGCTTTCTTT
CSARDAGTNTEAFF
>.|TRBV20-1|TRBD1|TRBJ2-7
TGCAGTGCTAGAGGACAGGGGATCTACGAGCAGTACTTC
CSARGQGIYEQYF
>.|TRBV7-2|.|TRBJ1-1
TGTGCCAGCAGCTTATTTGAGGACACTGAAGCTTTCTTT
CASSLFEDTEAFF
>.|TRBV4-1|.|TRBJ1-1
TGCGCCAGCAGCCAGGTGGCAGGGGAAGCTTTCTTT
CASSQVAGEAFF
>once|TRBV3-1|.|TRBJ2-7
TGTGCCAGCAGCCAAGGAACAGACTACTACGAGCAGTACTTC
CASSQGTDYYEQYF
>few|TRBV5-1|.|TRBJ2-1
TGCGCCAGCAGCGCGAAAGGGACTCCGAATGAGCAGTTCTTC
CASSAKGTPNEQFF
>.|TRBV29-1|.|TRBJ1-1
TGCAGCGTTGATTTTGTAGGGGGGCCGTCCGAAGCTTTCTTT
CSVDFVGGPSEAFF
>few|TRBV12-3/TRBV12-4|.|TRBJ1-2
TGTGCCAGCAGTCAACGACAGAGCCGGTTGTCTAACTATGGCTACACCTTC
CASSQRQSRLSNYGYTF
>.|TRBV7-9|.|TRBJ1-4
TGTGCCAGCAGCTTTATAGTGAAGGTTGCAACTAATGAAAAACTGTTTTTT
CASSFIVKVATNEKLFF
>.|TRBV14|TRBD2|TRBJ2-1
TGTGCCAGCAGCCCAGGACTAGCTATCAATGAGCAGTTCTTC
CASSPGLAINEQFF
>.|TRBV28|TRBD2|TRBJ2-3
TGTGCCAGCAGTTTATGGGGGCCCCCCTTCGAAGCGGGAGCGGCAGATACGCAGTATTTT
CASSLWGPPFEAGAADTQYF
>.|TRBV7-9|TRBD2|TRBJ2-3
TGTGCCATCCCGGGACTAGCGGAAACTAGCACAGATACGCAGTATTTT
CAIPGLAETSTDTQYF
>.|TRBV27|TRBD2|TRBJ2-2
TGTGCCAGCAGTTTCCGAAGCGGGAGGGTGGGCACCGGGGAGCTGTTTTTT
CASSFRSGRVGTGELFF
>few|TRBV29-1|.|TRBJ1-2
TGCAGCGCCGTACAGGGAAGCTATGGCTACACCTTC
CSAVQGSYGYTF
>many|TRBV5-5|.|TRBJ1-4
TGTGCCAGCAGCTTACAGAGGGCGGATGAAAAACTGTTTTTT
CASSLQRADEKLFF
>few|TRBV6-5|.|TRBJ1-2
TGTGCCAGCAGTTACAACGGCCGGGGAGAATATGGCTACACCTTC
CASSYNGRGEYGYTF
>.|TRBV11-1|TRBD2|TRBJ2-5
TGTGCCAGCAGCTTGCCGGGGCCGGGACTAGCGGGGGGGATCCAAGAGACCCAGTACTTC
CASSLPGPGLAGGIQETQYF
>few|TRBV15|TRBD2|TRBJ2-1
TGTGCCACCAGCAGACTAGCGGGAGGAAACAATGAGCAGTTCTTC
CATSRLAGGNNEQFF
>once|TRBV10-3|.|TRBJ2-3
TGTGCCATCACAGACGTCCGGGAGCCGTTTTATACGCAGTATTTT
CAITDVREPFYTQYF
>many|TRBV2|.|TRBJ2-2
TGTGCCAGCAGTAAACAAAAAACTAGTACCGGGGAGCTGTTTTTT
CASSKQKTSTGELFF
>.|TRBV6-2/TRBV6-3|TRBD2|TRBJ2-3
TGTGCCAGCAGTTATCTTACTAGCGGGAGGAGGGGCACAGATACGCAGTATTTT
CASSYLTSGRRGTDTQYF
>.|TRBV5-1|TRBD1|TRBJ2-7
TGCGCCAGCAGCCCCAGGACAGGGGGCTCCTACGAGCAGTACTTC
CASSPRTGGSYEQYF
>.|TRBV12-3/TRBV12-4|TRBD1|TRBJ2-6
TGTGCCTGTTCTCCGGGACAGAGGCCTGGGGCCAACGTCCTGACTTTC
CACSPGQRPGANVLTF
>few|TRBV6-5|TRBD2|TRBJ2-1
TGTGCCAGCAGTTCATCCGCGGGAGGGCCCTACAATGAGCAGTTCTTC
CASSSSAGGPYNEQFF
>.|TRBV2|.|TRBJ1-6
TGTGCCAGCAGTGTCAGGGTAAGCGTCGAACGATCAACCCTGAGCTCCTATAATTCACCCCTCCACTTT
CASSVRVSVERSTLSSYNSPLHF
>few|TRBV5-1|TRBD1|TRBJ1-2
TGCGCCAGCAGCTTCAGTCCAGGGGGTAACTATGGCTACACCTTC
CASSFSPGGNYGYTF
>few|TRBV25-1|.|TRBJ2-7
TGTGCCAGCAGTGTTGGGGGTTTCACTTACGAGCAGTACTTC
CASSVGGFTYEQYF
>.|TRBV9|.|TRBJ1-3
TGTGCCAGCAGCCGACAGACAACTGGAAACACCATATATTTT
CASSRQTTGNTIYF
>.|TRBV5-1|.|TRBJ1-4
TGCGCCAGCAGCTTGGCCTGCCCGAATGAAAAACTGTTTTTT
CASSLACPNEKLFF
>.|TRBV6-5|TRBD2|TRBJ2-7
TGTGCCAGCAGTTACTGGGGACTAGCGGGAAGTTTGTACGAGCAGTACTTC
CASSYWGLAGSLYEQYF
>.|TRBV7-2|TRBD1|TRBJ1-5
TGTGCCAGCAGCTTGGACAGGACAACTCAGCCCCAGCATTTT
CASSLDRTTQPQHF
>few|TRBV5-1|.|TRBJ1-2
TGCGCCAGCAGCTTGGAAGGGAGGAGAGGCTACACCTTC
CASSLEGRRGYTF
>few|TRBV6-1|TRBD1|TRBJ1-5
TGTGCCAGCAGCCACCGGGACAGAAACCATCAGCCCCAGCATTTT
CASSHRDRNHQPQHF
>.|TRBV24-1|TRBD1|TRBJ2-1
TGTGCCACCAGTGATGAGACAGGGAAGGAGCAGTTCTTC
CATSDETGKEQFF
>.|TRBV27|TRBD1|TRBJ2-7
TGTGCCAGCAGTTTATATTCAGGGGGTTACGAGCAGTACTTC
CASSLYSGGYEQYF
>.|TRBV7-9|.|TRBJ2-3
TGTGCCAGCAGCCCCCAGGGGCTACCTACAGATACGCAGTATTTT
CASSPQGLPTDTQYF
>few|TRBV2|.|TRBJ1-1
TGTGCAACCTGGGGGGAGATGGAACGGAGGGCTGAAGCTTTCTTT
CATWGEMERRAEAFF
>few|TRBV5-4|.|TRBJ1-4
TGTGCCAGCAGCTTCGCGGGAACTAATGAAAAACTGTTTTTT
CASSFAGTNEKLFF
>.|TRBV25-1|TRBD2|TRBJ2-1
TGTGCCAGCAGTGAGAATAGCGGGAGAAACTCCTACAATGAGCAGTTCTTC
CASSENSGRNSYNEQFF